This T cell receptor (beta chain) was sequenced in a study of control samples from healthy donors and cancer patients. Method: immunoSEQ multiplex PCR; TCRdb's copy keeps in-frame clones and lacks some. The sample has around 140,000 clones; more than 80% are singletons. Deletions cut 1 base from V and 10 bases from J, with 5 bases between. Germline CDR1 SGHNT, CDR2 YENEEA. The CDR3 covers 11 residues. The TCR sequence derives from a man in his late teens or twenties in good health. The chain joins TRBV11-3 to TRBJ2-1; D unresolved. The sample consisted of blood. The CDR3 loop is CASSLGQEQFF. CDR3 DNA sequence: TGTGCCAGCAGCTTAGGGCAGGAGCAGTTCTTC.